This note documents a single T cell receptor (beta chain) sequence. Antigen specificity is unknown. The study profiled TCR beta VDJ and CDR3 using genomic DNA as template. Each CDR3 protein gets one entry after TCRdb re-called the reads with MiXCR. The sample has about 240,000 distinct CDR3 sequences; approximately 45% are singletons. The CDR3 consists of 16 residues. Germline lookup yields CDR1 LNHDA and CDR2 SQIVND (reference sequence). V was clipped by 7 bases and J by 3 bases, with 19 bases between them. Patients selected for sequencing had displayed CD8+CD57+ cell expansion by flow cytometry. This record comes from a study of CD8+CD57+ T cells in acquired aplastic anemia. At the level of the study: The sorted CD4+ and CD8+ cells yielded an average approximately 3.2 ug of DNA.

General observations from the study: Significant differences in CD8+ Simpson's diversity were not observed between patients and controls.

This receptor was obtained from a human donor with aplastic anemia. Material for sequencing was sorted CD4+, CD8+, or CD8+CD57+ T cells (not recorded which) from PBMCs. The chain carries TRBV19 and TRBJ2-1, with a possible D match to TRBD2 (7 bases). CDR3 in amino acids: CASTMGGAVNYNEQFF. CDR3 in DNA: TGTGCCAGTACCATGGGGGGGGCAGTTAACTACAATGAGCAGTTCTTC.